The source of this T cell receptor (beta chain) is a study of blood T cell repertoires in COVID-19. For the study at large: The analysed material was cDNA or gDNA that came from T cells, B-cell-depleted T cells, or PBMCs.

Per the authors' pipeline: Estimation of nucleated cell counts was performed using reference gene primer amplification. Data came from immunoSEQ multiplex PCR; TCRdb stores just in-frame clones and leaves some out. From that table come the V and J calls and clone size; the DNA was used to work out D and trimming. The data show some 44,000 clones, with around 90% seen just once and approximately 15% held by the top ten. The CDR3 runs 16 residues. V gave up 5 bases and J gave up 3 bases; unmatched junction bases: 6. The V gene's germline CDR1 is LGHNT and CDR2 FRNRAP. The sample comprised peripheral blood. This receptor was taken from a man in his 60s with active COVID-19. This chain uses TRBV12-5 with TRBJ2-2; the match to TRBD1 covers 10 bases. The CDR3, as DNA: TGTGCTAGTGGTACCGGGACAGGGGAACACACCGGGGAGCTGTTTTTT. Protein product: CASGTGTGEHTGELFF.